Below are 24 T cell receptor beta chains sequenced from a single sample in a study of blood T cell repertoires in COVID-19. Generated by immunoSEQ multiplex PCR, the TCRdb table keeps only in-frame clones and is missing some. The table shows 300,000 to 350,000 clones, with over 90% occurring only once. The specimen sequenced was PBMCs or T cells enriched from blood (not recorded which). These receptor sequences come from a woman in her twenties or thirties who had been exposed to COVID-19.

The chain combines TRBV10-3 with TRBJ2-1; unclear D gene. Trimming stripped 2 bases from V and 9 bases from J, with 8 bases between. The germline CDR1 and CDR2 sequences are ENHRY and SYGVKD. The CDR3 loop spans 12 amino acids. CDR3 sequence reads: CAISETVGEQFF. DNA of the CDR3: TGTGCCATCAGTGAGACAGTAGGTGAGCAGTTCTTC.

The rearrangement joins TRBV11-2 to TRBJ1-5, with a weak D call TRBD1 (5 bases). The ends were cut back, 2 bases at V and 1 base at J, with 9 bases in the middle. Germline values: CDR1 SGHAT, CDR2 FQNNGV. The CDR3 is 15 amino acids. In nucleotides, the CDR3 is TGTGCCAGCAGCTTATATAAGGGGAGCAATCAGCCCCAGCATTTT. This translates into CASSLYKGSNQPQHF.

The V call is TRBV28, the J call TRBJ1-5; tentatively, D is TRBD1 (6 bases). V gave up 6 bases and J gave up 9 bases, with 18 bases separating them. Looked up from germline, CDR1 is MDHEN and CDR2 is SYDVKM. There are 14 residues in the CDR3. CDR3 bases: TGTGCCAGCAGGGTTGCAGGGGCCGTCCGGCCCCAGCATTTT. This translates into CASRVAGAVRPQHF. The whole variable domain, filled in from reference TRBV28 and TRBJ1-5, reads DVKVTQSSRYLVKRTGEKVFLECVQDMDHENMFWYRQDPGLGLRLIYFSYDVKMKEKGDIPEGYSVSREKKERFSLILESASTNQTSMYLCASRVAGAVRPQHFGDGTRLSIL.

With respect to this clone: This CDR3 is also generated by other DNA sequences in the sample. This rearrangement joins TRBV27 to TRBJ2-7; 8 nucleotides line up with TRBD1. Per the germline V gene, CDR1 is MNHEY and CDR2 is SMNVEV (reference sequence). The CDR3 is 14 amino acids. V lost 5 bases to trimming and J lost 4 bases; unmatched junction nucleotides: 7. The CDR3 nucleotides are TGTGCCAGCAGTCTCGGGACAGGCCCTTACGAGCAGTACTTC. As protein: CASSLGTGPYEQYF.

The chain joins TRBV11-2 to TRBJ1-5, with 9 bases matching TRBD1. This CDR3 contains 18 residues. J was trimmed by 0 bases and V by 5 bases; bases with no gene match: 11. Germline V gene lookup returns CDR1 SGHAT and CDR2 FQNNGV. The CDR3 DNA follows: TGTGCCAGCAGCCCCCGGGACAGGGCCCATTATAGCAATCAGCCCCAGCATTTT. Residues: CASSPRDRAHYSNQPQHF.

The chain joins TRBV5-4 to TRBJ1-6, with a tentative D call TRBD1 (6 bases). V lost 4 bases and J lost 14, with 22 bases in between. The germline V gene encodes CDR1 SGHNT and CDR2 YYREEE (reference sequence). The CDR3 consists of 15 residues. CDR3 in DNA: TGTGCCAGCAGCCCACAACAGGGTCCCCTTCGTACCCTCCACTTT. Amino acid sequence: CASSPQQGPLRTLHF.

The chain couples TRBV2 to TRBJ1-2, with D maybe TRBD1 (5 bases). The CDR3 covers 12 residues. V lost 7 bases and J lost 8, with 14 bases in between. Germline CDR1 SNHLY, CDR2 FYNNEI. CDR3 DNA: TGTGCCAGCACGCTAGGGACTAAGGGCTACACCTTC. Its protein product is CASTLGTKGYTF.

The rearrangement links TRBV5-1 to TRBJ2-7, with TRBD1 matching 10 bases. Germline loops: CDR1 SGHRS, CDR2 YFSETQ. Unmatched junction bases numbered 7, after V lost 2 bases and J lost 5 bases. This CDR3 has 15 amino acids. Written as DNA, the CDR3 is TGCGCCAGCAGCTTAAGGGGACAGGGGCTAAACGAGCAGTACTTC. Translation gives CASSLRGQGLNEQYF.

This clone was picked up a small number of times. CDR3 loop: CASSQSAQEAFF. In DNA, the CDR3 is TGTGCCAGTAGTCAATCCGCCCAGGAAGCTTTCTTT. The chain uses TRBV19 and TRBJ1-1; D is uncertain. V lost 5 bases to trimming and J lost 8 bases, with 12 bases between them. Looked up from germline, CDR1 is LNHDA and CDR2 is SQIVND (reference sequence). This CDR3 is built from 12 residues.

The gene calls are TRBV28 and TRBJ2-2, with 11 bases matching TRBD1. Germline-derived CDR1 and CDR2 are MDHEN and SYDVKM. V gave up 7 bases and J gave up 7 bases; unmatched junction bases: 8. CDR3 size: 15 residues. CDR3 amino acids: CASKTGTGGIGELFF. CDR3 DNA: TGTGCCAGCAAAACCGGGACAGGGGGAATCGGGGAGCTGTTTTTT.

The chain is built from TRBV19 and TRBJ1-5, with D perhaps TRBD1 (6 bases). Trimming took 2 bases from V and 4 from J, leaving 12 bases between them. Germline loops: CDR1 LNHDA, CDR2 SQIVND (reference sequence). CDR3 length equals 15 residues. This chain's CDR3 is CASSIRRGPNQPQHF. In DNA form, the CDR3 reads TGTGCCAGTAGTATACGCAGGGGCCCGAATCAGCCCCAGCATTTT.

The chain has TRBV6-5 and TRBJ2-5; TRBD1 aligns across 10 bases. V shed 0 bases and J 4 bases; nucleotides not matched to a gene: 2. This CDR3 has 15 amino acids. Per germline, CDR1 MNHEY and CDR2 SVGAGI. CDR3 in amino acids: CASSYSGTGVETQYF. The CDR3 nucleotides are TGTGCCAGCAGTTACTCAGGGACAGGGGTAGAGACCCAGTACTTC.

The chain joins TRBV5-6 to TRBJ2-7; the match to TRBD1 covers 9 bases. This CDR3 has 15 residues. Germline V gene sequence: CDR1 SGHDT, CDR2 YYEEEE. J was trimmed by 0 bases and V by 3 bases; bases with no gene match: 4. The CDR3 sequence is CASSWGQGVSYEQYF. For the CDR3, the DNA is TGTGCCAGCAGCTGGGGACAGGGAGTCTCCTACGAGCAGTACTTC.

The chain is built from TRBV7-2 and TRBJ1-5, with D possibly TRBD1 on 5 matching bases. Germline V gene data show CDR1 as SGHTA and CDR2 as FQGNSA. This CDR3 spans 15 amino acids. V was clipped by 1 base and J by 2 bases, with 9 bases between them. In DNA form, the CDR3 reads TGTGCCAGCAGCTTAGGACAGTATGGCAATCAGCCCCAGCATTTT. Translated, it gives CASSLGQYGNQPQHF. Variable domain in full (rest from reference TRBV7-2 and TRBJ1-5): GAGVSQSPSNKVTEKGKDVELRCDPISGHTALYWYRQSLGQGLEFLIYFQGNSAPDKSGLPSDRFSAERTGGSVSTLTIQRTQQEDSAVYLCASSLGQYGNQPQHFGDGTRLSIL.

CDR3 sequence reads: CASSYWPGGSPLHF. CDR3 in DNA: TGTGCCAGCAGTTACTGGCCAGGAGGCTCACCCCTCCACTTT. The chain uses TRBV6-5 and TRBJ1-6, with no clear D. The CDR3 has 14 residues. V gave up 1 base and J gave up 10 bases, with 11 bases separating them. From germline, CDR1 is MNHEY and CDR2 SVGAGI.

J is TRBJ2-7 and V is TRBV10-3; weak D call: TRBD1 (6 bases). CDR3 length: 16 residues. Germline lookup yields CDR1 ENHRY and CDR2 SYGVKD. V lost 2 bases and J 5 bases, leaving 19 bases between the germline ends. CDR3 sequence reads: CAISERQEPPRDEQYF. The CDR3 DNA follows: TGTGCCATCAGTGAGAGACAGGAACCTCCACGGGACGAGCAGTACTTC.

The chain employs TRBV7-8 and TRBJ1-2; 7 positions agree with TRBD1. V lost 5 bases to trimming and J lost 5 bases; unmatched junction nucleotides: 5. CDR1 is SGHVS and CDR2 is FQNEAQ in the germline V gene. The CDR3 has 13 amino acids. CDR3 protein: CASSPGTDYGYTF. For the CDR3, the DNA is TGTGCCAGCAGCCCCGGGACAGATTATGGCTACACCTTC.

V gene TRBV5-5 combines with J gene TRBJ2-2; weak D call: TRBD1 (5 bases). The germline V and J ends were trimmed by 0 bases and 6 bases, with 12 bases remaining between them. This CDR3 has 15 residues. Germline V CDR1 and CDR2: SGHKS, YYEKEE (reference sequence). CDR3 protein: CASSLAQGVAGELFF. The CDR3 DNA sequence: TGTGCCAGCAGCTTGGCGCAGGGTGTCGCCGGGGAGCTGTTTTTT.

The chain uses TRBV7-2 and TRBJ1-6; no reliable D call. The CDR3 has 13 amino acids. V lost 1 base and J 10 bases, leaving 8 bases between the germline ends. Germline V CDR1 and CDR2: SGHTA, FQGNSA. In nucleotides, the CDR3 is TGTGCCAGCAGCTTAGTACTCCTCTCACCCCTCCACTTT. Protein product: CASSLVLLSPLHF. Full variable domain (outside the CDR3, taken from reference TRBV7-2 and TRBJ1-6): GAGVSQSPSNKVTEKGKDVELRCDPISGHTALYWYRQSLGQGLEFLIYFQGNSAPDKSGLPSDRFSAERTGGSVSTLTIQRTQQEDSAVYLCASSLVLLSPLHFGNGTRLTVT.

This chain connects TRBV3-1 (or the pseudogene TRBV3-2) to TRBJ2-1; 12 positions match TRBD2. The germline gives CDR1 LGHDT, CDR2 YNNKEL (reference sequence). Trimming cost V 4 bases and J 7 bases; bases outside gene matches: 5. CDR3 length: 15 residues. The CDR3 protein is CASSPLAGGRNEQFF. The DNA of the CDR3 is TGTGCCAGCAGCCCACTAGCGGGGGGTCGAAATGAGCAGTTCTTC.

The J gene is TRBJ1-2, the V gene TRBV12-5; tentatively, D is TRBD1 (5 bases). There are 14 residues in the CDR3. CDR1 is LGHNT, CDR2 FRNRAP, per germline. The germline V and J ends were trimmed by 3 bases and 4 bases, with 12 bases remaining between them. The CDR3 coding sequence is TGTGCTAGTGGTTTCGGAGGAGGGGCCTATGGCTACACCTTC. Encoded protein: CASGFGGGAYGYTF.

The CDR3 nucleotides are TGCGCCAGCAGCCAAGATCGGGCTAGCGGTAGGAAGACCCAGTACTTC. Protein product: CASSQDRASGRKTQYF. The chain joins TRBV4-3 to TRBJ2-5; 7 bases align to TRBD2. CDR1 LGHNA and CDR2 YSLEER come from the germline V gene. Trimming at V came to 0 bases and at J to 6 bases, leaving 10 bases not matched to a gene. The CDR3 contains 16 residues.

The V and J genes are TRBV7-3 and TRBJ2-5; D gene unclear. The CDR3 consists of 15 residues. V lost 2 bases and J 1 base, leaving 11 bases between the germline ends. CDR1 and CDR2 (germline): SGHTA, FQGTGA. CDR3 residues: CASSLGRHAQETQYF. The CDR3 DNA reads TGTGCCAGCAGCTTAGGAAGACACGCCCAAGAGACCCAGTACTTC.

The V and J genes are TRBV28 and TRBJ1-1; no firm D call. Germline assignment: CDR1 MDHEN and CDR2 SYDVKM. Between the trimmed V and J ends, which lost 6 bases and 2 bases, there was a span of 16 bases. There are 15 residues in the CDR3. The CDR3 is CASRLDQDFNTEAFF. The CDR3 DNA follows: TGTGCCAGCAGATTAGACCAGGACTTCAACACTGAAGCTTTCTTT.